The rows below give T cell receptor beta chains drawn from one sample of a study of post-analysis software for immune sequencing data. TCRdb itself ran the PCR reads through MiXCR, one entry per CDR3 protein. This table holds fewer than 700,000 distinct CDR3 sequences, 44% found once. The sequenced material came from blood. The receptors come from a girl aged 10 to 17 with multiple sclerosis. The CDR3 runs from the conserved cysteine through the conserved F or W. D genes are given only for firm matches. Clone sizes are given selectively: once, few, many, or a class where the clone is expanded.

d_gene	abundance	v_gene	j_gene	CDR3aa	CDR3nt
TRBD1	-	TRBV6-5	TRBJ2-7	CASRSETGTYEQYF	TGTGCCAGCAGAAGTGAGACAGGGACGTACGAGCAGTACTTC
-	many	TRBV12-3/TRBV12-4	TRBJ2-5	CASSPGQETQYF	TGTGCCAGCAGTCCGGGTCAAGAGACCCAGTACTTC
-	-	TRBV24-1	TRBJ2-3	CATSDIEADTQYF	TGTGCCACCAGTGATATCGAGGCAGATACGCAGTATTTT
-	-	TRBV20-1	TRBJ2-5	CSARRDISEETQYF	TGCAGTGCTAGACGGGACATTTCGGAAGAGACCCAGTACTTC
-	-	TRBV4-1	TRBJ1-2	CASRRDPYGYTF	TGCGCCAGCAGGCGAGATCCTTATGGCTACACCTTC
-	-	TRBV5-3	TRBJ1-5	CARSLSKGNQPQHF	TGTGCCAGAAGCTTGAGCAAGGGAAATCAGCCCCAGCATTTT
-	-	TRBV4-1	TRBJ2-1	CASSQVAECSYNEQFF	TGCGCCAGCAGCCAAGTAGCGGAATGCTCCTACAATGAGCAGTTCTTC
TRBD2	-	TRBV20-1	TRBJ2-1	CSTLAGGHNEQFF	TGCAGTACATTAGCGGGGGGCCACAATGAGCAGTTCTTC
-	once	TRBV10-3	TRBJ2-1	CAISPLAQSSYNEQFF	TGTGCCATCAGCCCCTTAGCCCAGAGCTCCTACAATGAGCAGTTCTTC
TRBD1	-	TRBV12-3/TRBV12-4	TRBJ1-5	CASSPDRGEQPQHF	TGTGCCAGCAGCCCCGACAGGGGGGAGCAGCCCCAGCATTTT
-	-	TRBV7-8	TRBJ2-3	CASSRTLLDTQYF	TGCGCCAGCAGTCGCACCCTCCTCGATACGCAGTATTTT
TRBD2	-	TRBV12-3/TRBV12-4	TRBJ2-7	CASSLGTSGRVDEQYF	TGTGCCAGCAGTCTCGGGACTAGCGGGAGGGTAGACGAGCAGTACTTC
TRBD1	-	TRBV14	TRBJ1-5	CASAQGFNQPQHF	TGTGCCAGTGCACAGGGGTTCAATCAGCCCCAGCATTTT
-	few	TRBV5-1	TRBJ1-1	CASSFGGRGTEAFF	TGTGCCAGCAGTTTCGGGGGGCGAGGGACTGAAGCTTTCTTT
-	few	TRBV29-1	TRBJ2-1	CSVDGGLGRGDNEQFF	TGCAGCGTTGATGGGGGACTCGGACGCGGAGACAATGAGCAGTTCTTC
-	few	TRBV4-1	TRBJ2-3	CASSQVLAVLDPTDTQYF	TGCGCCAGCAGCCAAGTCTTAGCCGTCCTCGACCCCACAGATACGCAGTATTTT
TRBD1	once	TRBV12-3/TRBV12-4	TRBJ1-2	CASSLPGQGPYGYTF	TGTGCCAGCAGTCTACCGGGACAGGGGCCCTATGGCTACACCTTC
-	-	TRBV29-1	TRBJ1-2	CSVEEETPNYGYTF	TGCAGCGTTGAAGAAGAGACTCCTAACTATGGCTACACCTTC
TRBD2	once	TRBV5-1	TRBJ2-1	CASSPRSYSGAPGNNEQFF	TGCGCCAGCAGCCCCAGGAGCTATAGCGGGGCGCCGGGAAACAATGAGCAGTTCTTC
-	once	TRBV20-1	TRBJ1-2	CSAHKGSNYGYTF	TGCAGTGCTCACAAGGGGTCGAACTATGGCTACACCTTC
-	-	TRBV10-3	TRBJ1-4	CAISEGATNEKLFF	TGTGCCATCAGTGAAGGTGCAACTAATGAAAAACTGTTTTTT
-	few	TRBV19	TRBJ1-5	CASSQDHSGNQPQHF	TGTGCCAGTAGCCAGGATCATTCCGGCAATCAGCCCCAGCATTTT
TRBD1	-	TRBV20-1	TRBJ1-1	CSIDRDTEAFF	TGCTCGATAGACAGGGACACTGAAGCTTTCTTT
-	few	TRBV5-1	TRBJ2-7	CASSTHPQGSYEQYF	TGCGCCAGCAGCACCCATCCTCAGGGATCGTACGAGCAGTACTTC
-	few	TRBV4-1	TRBJ2-3	CASSQDHAATQYF	TGCGCCAGCAGCCAAGACCATGCGGCAACGCAGTATTTT
TRBD1	-	TRBV5-1	TRBJ2-7	CASSADRAHYEQYF	TGCGCCAGCAGCGCGGACAGGGCACACTACGAGCAGTACTTC
TRBD1	-	TRBV29-1	TRBJ2-1	CSLKQGAYNEQFF	TGCAGCCTTAAACAGGGGGCCTACAATGAGCAGTTCTTC
-	-	TRBV12-5	TRBJ1-5	CASGLVQGGRWSNQPQHF	TGTGCTAGTGGTTTGGTACAGGGAGGGCGGTGGAGCAATCAGCCCCAGCATTTT
TRBD2	few	TRBV7-2	TRBJ2-5	CASSLQTSGGVGQYF	TGTGCCAGCAGCTTACAGACTAGCGGGGGGGTAGGGCAGTACTTC
TRBD1	-	TRBV5-6	TRBJ1-1	CASSLDRGRPLNTEAFF	TGTGCCAGCAGCTTAGACAGGGGCCGACCCCTGAACACTGAAGCTTTCTTT
-	-	TRBV3-1	TRBJ2-1	CASSDRLDRQFF	TGTGCCAGCAGCGACAGACTAGACAGGCAGTTCTTC